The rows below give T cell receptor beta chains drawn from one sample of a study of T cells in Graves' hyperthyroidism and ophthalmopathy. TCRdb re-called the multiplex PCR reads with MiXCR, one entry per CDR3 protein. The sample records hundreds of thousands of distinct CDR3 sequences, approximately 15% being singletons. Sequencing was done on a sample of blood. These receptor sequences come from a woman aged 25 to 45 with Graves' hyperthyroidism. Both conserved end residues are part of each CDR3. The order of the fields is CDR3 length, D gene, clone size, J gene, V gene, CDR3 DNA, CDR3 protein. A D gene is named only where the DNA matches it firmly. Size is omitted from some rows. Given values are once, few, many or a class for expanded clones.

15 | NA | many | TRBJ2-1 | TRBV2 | TGTGCCAGCAGTGATCGTCAGGGCTCCTACAATGAGCAGTTCTTC | CASSDRQGSYNEQFF
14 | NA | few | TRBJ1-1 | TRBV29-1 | TGCAGCGTTGTCGTACAGGGCGCCGGGACTGAAGCTTTCTTT | CSVVVQGAGTEAFF
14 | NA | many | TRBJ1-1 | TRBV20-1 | TGCAGTGCTAGACAACCCGGGACGGTCACTGAAGCTTTCTTT | CSARQPGTVTEAFF
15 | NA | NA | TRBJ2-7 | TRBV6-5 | TGTGCCAGCAGCCCCCCTCAGGGGAGGCCCTACGAGCAGTACTTC | CASSPPQGRPYEQYF
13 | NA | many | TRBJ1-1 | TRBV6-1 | TGTGCCAGCAGTGTCAGTTTTTCCACTGAAGCTTTCTTT | CASSVSFSTEAFF
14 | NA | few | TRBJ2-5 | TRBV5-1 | TGCGCCAGCAGCCCTAGCTGGAGGAGAGAGACCCAGTACTTC | CASSPSWRRETQYF
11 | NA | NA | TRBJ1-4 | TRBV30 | TGTGCCTGGGCCGGGGAGGAAAAACTGTTTTTT | CAWAGEEKLFF
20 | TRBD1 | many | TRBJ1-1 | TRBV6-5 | TGTGCCAGCAGTTACTCAGTCTTCGCCGGGACAGGGAGACCAAACACTGAAGCTTTCTTT | CASSYSVFAGTGRPNTEAFF
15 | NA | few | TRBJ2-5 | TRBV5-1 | TGCGCCAGCAGCTTGGTCGCCGGGAGCGGGCAGACCCAGTACTTC | CASSLVAGSGQTQYF
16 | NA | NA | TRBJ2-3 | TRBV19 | TGTGCCAGTAGTCGGAGGGTGAGTTACGGCCCAGATACGCAGTATTTT | CASSRRVSYGPDTQYF
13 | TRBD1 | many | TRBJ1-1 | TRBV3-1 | TGTGCCAGCAGCCAAGGACAGGGGGCTGAAGCTTTCTTT | CASSQGQGAEAFF
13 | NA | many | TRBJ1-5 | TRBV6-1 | TGTGCCAGCAAGCCGGGGTCGGATCAGCCCCAGCATTTT | CASKPGSDQPQHF
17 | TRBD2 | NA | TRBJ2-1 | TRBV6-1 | TGTGCCAGCAGCCACCGTCCCGGGAGGACGACCTACAATGAGCAGTTCTTC | CASSHRPGRTTYNEQFF
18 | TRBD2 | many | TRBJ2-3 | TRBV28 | TGTGCCAGCAGTTCCTCCCGCGGGAGCGCCTACGGGACAGATACGCAGTATTTT | CASSSSRGSAYGTDTQYF
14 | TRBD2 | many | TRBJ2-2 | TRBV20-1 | TGCAGTGCCTTAGCGGGAGGGGACACCGGGGAGCTGTTTTTT | CSALAGGDTGELFF
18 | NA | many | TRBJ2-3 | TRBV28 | TGTGCCAGCAGTTACTTCAAAACAGGGACCCAATCCACAGATACGCAGTATTTT | CASSYFKTGTQSTDTQYF
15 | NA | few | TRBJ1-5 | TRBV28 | TGTGCCAGCAGTCCCCAGGACCGAGTCGGACAGCCCCAGCATTTT | CASSPQDRVGQPQHF
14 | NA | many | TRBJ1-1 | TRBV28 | TGTGCCAGCAGTTTACGGCCAAGTCACACTGAAGCTTTCTTT | CASSLRPSHTEAFF
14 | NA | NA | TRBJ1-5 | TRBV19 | TGTGCCAGTAGTCGTACTTGGGGCAATCAGCCCCAGCATTTT | CASSRTWGNQPQHF
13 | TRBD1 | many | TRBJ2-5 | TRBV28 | TGTGCCAGCGGGCGAGGGGGCGCAGAGACCCAGTACTTC | CASGRGGAETQYF